Described below is a single TCR beta chain sequence and its context. The ends were cut back, 0 bases at V and 4 bases at J, with 10 bases in the middle. The CDR3 is made up of 14 amino acids. CDR1 is SGDLS, CDR2 YYNGEE, per germline. When the RNA was reverse transcribed, random hexamers were used with an input of roughly 0.5 to 1 ug. Each CDR3 protein gets one entry after TCRdb re-called the immunoSEQ multiplex PCR reads with MiXCR. The sample records 180,000 or so distinct CDR3 sequences, about 93% being singletons. The entry originates in a study of CD8 T cells in Susac syndrome. The controls were healthy donors who were matched for age and sex. TEMRA cells were FACS-enriched, unlike CD8+ and CD4+ T cells, which were negatively isolated.

Specimen: CD4+ T cells from PBMCs. This TCR came from a human donor in good health. V gene TRBV9 combines with J gene TRBJ2-5; D is undetermined. The CDR3 DNA follows: TGTGCCAGCAGCGTAGGCCCAGGACGAGAGACCCAGTACTTC. Protein product: CASSVGPGRETQYF.